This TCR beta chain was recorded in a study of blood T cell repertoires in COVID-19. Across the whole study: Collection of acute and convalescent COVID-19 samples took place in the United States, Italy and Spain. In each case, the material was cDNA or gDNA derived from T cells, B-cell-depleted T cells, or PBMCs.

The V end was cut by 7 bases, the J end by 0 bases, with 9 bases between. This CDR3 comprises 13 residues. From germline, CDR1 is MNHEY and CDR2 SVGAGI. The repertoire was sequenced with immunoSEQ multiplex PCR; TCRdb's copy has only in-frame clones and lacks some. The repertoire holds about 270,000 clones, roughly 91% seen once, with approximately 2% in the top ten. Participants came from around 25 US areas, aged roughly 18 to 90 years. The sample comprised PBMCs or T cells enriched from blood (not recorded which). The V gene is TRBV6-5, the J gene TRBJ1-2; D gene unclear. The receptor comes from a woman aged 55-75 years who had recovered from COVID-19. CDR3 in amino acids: CASTYSTNYGYTF. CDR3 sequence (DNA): TGTGCCAGCACGTACAGTACTAACTATGGCTACACCTTC.